What follows describes a single T cell receptor (beta chain). The specificity of this receptor is unknown. No much larger clonotype is one base removed from it; base qualities were not supplied. The data are from a study of blood T cell repertoires in COVID-19 (dated by TCRdb to the early 2020s). Some background on the complete study: Samples covering the acute and convalescent phases of COVID-19 were provided by collaborators in the United States, Italy and Spain. The prospective study material was composed of cDNA or gDNA derived from T cells, B-cell-depleted T cells, or PBMCs. The repertoires were released in a freely available public database meant as a resource for research on the immune response to SARS-CoV-2. A de-identified subject ID, COVID-19 status, age in years and sex were almost always included in the sample metadata. Deeply sampled blood TCRbeta repertoires from subjects exposed to, actively infected with, or recovered from COVID-19 were included in the dataset. Samples came from the ongoing ImmuneRACE study (first 160 participants) plus 1,254 subjects from 6 global collaborators. Where HLA class I and class II types were available, the types were taken from metadata supplied by the sample provider, not from assay-based typing. Study-wide conclusions, independent of this receptor: How much clinical and demographic metadata was included differed by source and by participant, and the metadata was provided uncurated.

CDR1 MNHEY and CDR2 SMNVEV were looked up in the germline V gene (reference sequence). The germline V and J ends show losses of 7 bases and 10 bases respectively, and no gene match explains 7 bases of the junction. From cysteine to phenylalanine, the CDR3 is 14 amino acids long. Only the CDR3 region is kept as DNA, spanning 42 bases read in frame from base 1. Participants in the prospective study were enrolled through a virtual design, were aged about 18 to 90 years, and lived in approximately 25 United States geographic areas. In the prospective study, cohorts were assigned on the basis of participant-reported clinical history obtained from a screening survey and a study questionnaire. For ImmuneRACE Cohort 3, a participant was defined as recovered based on two consecutive negative NP/OP PCR tests, clearance by a healthcare professional, or resolution of symptoms. Mobile phlebotomists in the prospective study collected whole blood, serum and a nasopharyngeal or oropharyngeal swab from every participant. Additional blood draws and questionnaires over an approximately 2-month period could optionally be provided by prospective study participants. Before DNA extraction, prospective study blood samples were shipped either frozen or at room temperature.

TCRbeta CDR3 regions were amplified from genomic DNA using the immunoSEQ Assay, a bias-controlled multiplex PCR. The original methods were these. The number of nucleated cells in each sample was estimated by amplification of reference gene primers within the assay. To quantify the absolute abundance of each unique TCRbeta CDR3 rearrangement, sequence reads were collapsed and filtered. Productive Simpson clonality was computed per sample as the square root of Simpson's diversity index over productive rearrangements. What TCRdb holds here is the immuneACCESS table cut down to in-frame rearrangements. Part of the clones is not present; checked against another copy, under half of the missing clones reflect an unresolved V gene, and the others are unexplained. From that table come the V and J calls and clone size; the DNA was used to work out D and trimming. The sample data list roughly 350,000 clones, and 92% of these were observed just once. The top ten hold 15% to 20% of the sample.

This chain is built from TRBV27 and TRBJ2-1; TRBD2 lines up with 13 middle nucleotides. The sequence was collected from a woman younger than 45 who had recovered from COVID-19. Sequenced material: PBMCs or T cells enriched from blood (not recorded which). This receptor carries the CDR3 CASTTSGGAGEQFF. The nucleotide sequence is TGTGCCAGCACAACTAGCGGGGGGGCCGGCGAGCAGTTCTTC.